The clone carrying this T cell receptor beta chain was seen a few times. Its specificity is not known. The sequence runs out 3 residues before the end of the CDR3; the remainder is reconstructed from the germline J gene. This sample was taken from a study of T cell clonality in common variable immunodeficiency. Overall study findings and caveats: CVID subjects showed higher TCRbeta clonality than healthy controls. Reportedly, TCR beta sequences from common variable immunodeficiency showed fewer deletions and N-nucleotide insertions. Patient heterogeneity in the CVID cohort limited correlations between repertoire features and clinical complications.

Germline CDR1 reads MNHEY; CDR2 reads SVGEGT. V dropped 6 bases and J dropped 6; count of bases not matched to a gene: 14. The CDR3 consists of 15 residues. Method: immunoSEQ multiplex PCR; TCRdb's copy keeps in-frame clones and lacks some. The table lists 30,000 to 35,000 clones, no singletons, with around 27% in the top ten. The sequencing sample was made of peripheral blood mononuclear cells. The J gene is TRBJ2-7, the V gene TRBV6-2 or TRBV6-3; 7 nucleotides line up with TRBD1. The clonotype originates from a human donor with common variable immunodeficiency. The CDR3 spells CASSRPTGLAPEQYF. Partial CDR3 DNA: TGTGCCAGCAGCCGGCCGACAGGGCTCGCTCCCGAG.